This T cell receptor delta chain was sequenced in a study of DNA immune sequencing with unique molecular identifiers. Looking at the study overall: Buffy-coat γδ T cells, enriched immunomagnetically, supplied the sequenced genomic DNA. 95 to 100 ng enriched γδ T-cell DNA was sequenced versus 0.95 to 1 ug non-enriched DNA.

All 8 TRDV and 4 TRDJ genes were targeted in 32-plex amplification of genomic DNA. The library had 12-nucleotide UMIs introduced over roughly 3 barcoding cycles, then a second adapter PCR. TCRdb re-called the multiplex PCR reads using CATT. The repertoire consists of around 2,000 delta-chain clones, with roughly an eighth occurring once and the leading ten covering 51%. This clone was observed a handful of times. Antigen: not known. A far bigger clonotype differs at one base, so this is likely a read error. In the same sample, other DNA sequences code for this CDR3. Study-level results: Novel TRD sequences not targeted by the primers cannot be detected.

The clonotype was recovered from a human donor in good health. Sample: gamma-delta T cells enriched from blood buffy coat, or unenriched PBMCs (not recorded which).

CDR3 DNA: TGTGCCTGTGACACCGGGCTAGGAGGACCCGAGGCAGCACAACTCTTCTTT. Encoded protein: CACDTGLGGPEAAQLFF. The rearrangement uses TRDV2 and TRDJ2; no reliable D call. Germline V gene lookup returns CDR1 GEAIGNYY and CDR2 EKD. Trimming shortened V by 0 bases and J by 6 bases, and 19 bases separated the two germline ends. CDR3 length: 17 amino acids.